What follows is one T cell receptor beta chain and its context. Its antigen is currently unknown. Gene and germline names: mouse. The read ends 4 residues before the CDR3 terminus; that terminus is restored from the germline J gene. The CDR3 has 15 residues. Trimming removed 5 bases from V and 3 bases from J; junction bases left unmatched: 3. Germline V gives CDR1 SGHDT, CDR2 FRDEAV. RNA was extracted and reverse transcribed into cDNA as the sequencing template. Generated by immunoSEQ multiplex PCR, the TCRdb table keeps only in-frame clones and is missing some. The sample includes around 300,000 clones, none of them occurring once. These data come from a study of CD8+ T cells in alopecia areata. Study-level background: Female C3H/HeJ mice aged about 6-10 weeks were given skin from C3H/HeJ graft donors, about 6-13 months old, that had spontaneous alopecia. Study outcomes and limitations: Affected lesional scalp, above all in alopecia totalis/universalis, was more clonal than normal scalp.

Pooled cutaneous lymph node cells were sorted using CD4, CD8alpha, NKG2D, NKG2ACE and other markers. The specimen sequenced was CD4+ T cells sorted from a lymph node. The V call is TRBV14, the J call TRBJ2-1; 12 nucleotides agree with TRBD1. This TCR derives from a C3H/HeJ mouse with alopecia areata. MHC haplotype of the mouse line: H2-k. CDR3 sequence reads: CASSQGQGAYAEQFF. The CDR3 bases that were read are TGTGCCAGCAGCCAGGGACAGGGGGCCTATGCT.